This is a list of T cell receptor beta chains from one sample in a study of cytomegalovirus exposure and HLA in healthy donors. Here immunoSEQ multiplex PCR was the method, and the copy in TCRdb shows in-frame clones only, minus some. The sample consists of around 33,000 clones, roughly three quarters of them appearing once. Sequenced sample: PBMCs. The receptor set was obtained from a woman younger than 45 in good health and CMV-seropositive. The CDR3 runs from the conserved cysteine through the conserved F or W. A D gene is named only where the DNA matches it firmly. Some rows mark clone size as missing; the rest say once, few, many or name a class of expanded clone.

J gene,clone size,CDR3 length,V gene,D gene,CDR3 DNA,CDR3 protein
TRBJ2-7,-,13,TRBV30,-,TGTGCCTGGAGTGGCCCTAGCCCCTCCGAGCAGTACTTC,CAWSGPSPSEQYF
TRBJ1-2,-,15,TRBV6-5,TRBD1,TGTGCCAGCAGTAAAACAGGGGGACATAACTATGGCTACACCTTC,CASSKTGGHNYGYTF
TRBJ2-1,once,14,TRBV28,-,TGTGCCAGCAGTTTAGGTATAGAATACAATGAGCAGTTCTTC,CASSLGIEYNEQFF
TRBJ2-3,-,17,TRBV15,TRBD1,TGTGCCACCAGCAGGGGACAGGGTCCCTCTTCCACAGATACGCAGTATTTT,CATSRGQGPSSTDTQYF
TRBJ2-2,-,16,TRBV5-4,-,TGTGCCAGCAGCTTGGAATCCGGGACTCCGACCGGGGAGCTGTTTTTT,CASSLESGTPTGELFF
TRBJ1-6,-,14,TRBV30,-,TGTGCCTGGAGTCCAGACTCGTGGAATTCACCCCTCCACTTT,CAWSPDSWNSPLHF
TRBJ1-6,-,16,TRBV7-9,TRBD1,TGTGCCAGCAGCTCCTCAGGGACAGGGGGTTGGTCACCCCTCCACTTT,CASSSSGTGGWSPLHF
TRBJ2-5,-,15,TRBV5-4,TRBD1,TGTGCCAGCAGCCGGGGACAGGGCCACGGGGAGACCCAGTACTTC,CASSRGQGHGETQYF
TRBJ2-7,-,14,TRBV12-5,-,TGTGCTAGTGGTTGGAGAACAGGGCGGGGGGAGCAGTACTTC,CASGWRTGRGEQYF
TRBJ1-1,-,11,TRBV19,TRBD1,TGTGCCAGTAGCGCAGGGGGTGAAGCTTTCTTT,CASSAGGEAFF
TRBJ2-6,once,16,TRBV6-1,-,TGTGCCAGCAGTGAACCGGGGGGCGCTGGGGCCAACGTCCTGACTTTC,CASSEPGGAGANVLTF
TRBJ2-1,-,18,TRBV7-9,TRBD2,TGTGCCAGCAGCTTAGGGTTCGGGAACCGGGAGGTTTACAATGAGCAGTTCTTC,CASSLGFGNREVYNEQFF
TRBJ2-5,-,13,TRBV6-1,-,TGTGCCAGCACAGGAGGGCTGTTAGAGACCCAGTACTTC,CASTGGLLETQYF
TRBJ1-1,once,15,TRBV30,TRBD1,TGTGCCTGGAGTACCCAAACAGGGGGAAGCACTGAAGCTTTCTTT,CAWSTQTGGSTEAFF
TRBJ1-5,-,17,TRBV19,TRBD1,TGTGCCAGTACCCTGTTTGCGGACAGGGGGCTTCATCAGCCCCAGCATTTT,CASTLFADRGLHQPQHF
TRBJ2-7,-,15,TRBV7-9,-,TGTTCCAGCAGCCGGTTCTCAGGTGCTTCCTACGAGCAGTACTTC,CSSSRFSGASYEQYF
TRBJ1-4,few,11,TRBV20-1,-,TGCAGTGCTACGATAAGGGGAAAACTGTTTTTT,CSATIRGKLFF
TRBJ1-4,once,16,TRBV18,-,TGTGCCCGCTCACCACCGGGACTGGGAAGGAATGAAAAACTGTTTTTT,CARSPPGLGRNEKLFF
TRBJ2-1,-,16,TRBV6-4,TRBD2,TGTGCCAGCAGTGACGAGGCGGGAGGGCCAACCAATGAGCAGTTCTTC,CASSDEAGGPTNEQFF
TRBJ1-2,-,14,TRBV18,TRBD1,TGTGCCAGCTCACCACCTGCAGGGACAGATGGCTACACCTTC,CASSPPAGTDGYTF
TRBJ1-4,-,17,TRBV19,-,TGTGCCAGTAGTATAGGTCGGCCGACAGCAACTAATGAAAAACTGTTTTTT,CASSIGRPTATNEKLFF
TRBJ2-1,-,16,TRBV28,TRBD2,TGTGCCAGCAGTTTGGGTAGCGGGGCTCCTGACAATGAGCAGTTCTTC,CASSLGSGAPDNEQFF
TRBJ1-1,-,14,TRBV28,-,TGTGCCAGCAGTTTAGGGCAGGATAACACTGAAGCTTTCTTT,CASSLGQDNTEAFF
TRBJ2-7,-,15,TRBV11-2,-,TGTGCCAGCAGCTTAGATGGAGGACCCTCCTACGAGCAGTACTTC,CASSLDGGPSYEQYF
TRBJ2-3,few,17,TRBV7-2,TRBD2,TGTGCCAGCAGCTTAGTTTTCGGGAGGGAGCGGACAGATACGCAGTATTTT,CASSLVFGRERTDTQYF
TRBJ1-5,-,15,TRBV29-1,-,TGCAGCCCCCATCAGACAGGCTTTAGCAATCAGCCCCAGCATTTT,CSPHQTGFSNQPQHF
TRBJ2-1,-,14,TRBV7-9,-,TGTGCCAGCAGCTTAGCGGGAGGTCCCAATGAGCAGTTCTTC,CASSLAGGPNEQFF
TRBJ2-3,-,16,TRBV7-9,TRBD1,TGTGCCAGCAGCTTAGCTAGGGACAGAGCCACAGATACGCAGTATTTT,CASSLARDRATDTQYF